These T cell receptor beta chains were read from a single sample in a study of T cells after posttransplantation cyclophosphamide. Measured with immunoSEQ multiplex PCR; TCRdb has only the in-frame clones, and not every one. The sample carries 15,000 or so clones, roughly 80% recorded once. The starting material was CD8+ T cells sorted from PBMCs, obtained roughly 1,900 days after a stem cell transplant with posttransplant cyclophosphamide. The receptors were gathered from a female patient aged 40 to 55 who received an allogeneic stem cell transplant from a related donor, was CMV-positive, and had no GVHD. The T cells may come from the graft donor. Each CDR3 is given with its conserved first and last residue. Each record gives: clone size, V gene, CDR3 length, D gene, J gene, CDR3 DNA, CDR3 protein. The D gene is left open where the match is weak. Rows give clone size only sometimes, using once, few, many, or a class for an expanded clone.

>-|TRBV9|14|-|TRBJ2-7
TGTGCCAGCAGCCCGGCGGTGGTGGGCTACGAGCAGTACTTC
CASSPAVVGYEQYF
>-|TRBV7-6|16|TRBD2|TRBJ2-3
TGTGCCAGCAGCTTAACGGTAGCGGGGGTTACAGATACGCAGTATTTT
CASSLTVAGVTDTQYF
>-|TRBV5-4|15|TRBD2|TRBJ2-5
TGTGCCAGCAGCTCGGGACTAGCGGGGGTAGAGACCCAGTACTTC
CASSSGLAGVETQYF
>-|TRBV5-8|14|-|TRBJ2-3
TGTGCCAGCAGCTTGGTTGCAGTCACAGATACGCAGTATTTT
CASSLVAVTDTQYF
>-|TRBV27|17|TRBD2|TRBJ2-1
TGTGCCAGCAGTTGGACTAGCGGGGGGGCCTCCTACAATGAGCAGTTCTTC
CASSWTSGGASYNEQFF
>once|TRBV10-3|16|-|TRBJ2-2
TGTGCCATCAGTGAGGGGGCCTTTTCGTTAACCGGGGAGCTGTTTTTT
CAISEGAFSLTGELFF
>once|TRBV7-3|13|-|TRBJ2-3
TGTGCCAGCAGCGCCGAGGGATTTGATACGCAGTATTTT
CASSAEGFDTQYF
>-|TRBV4-3|16|-|TRBJ1-2
TGCGCCAGCAGCCCCAGGAGGGATTTAAGGAGAGATGGCTACACCTTC
CASSPRRDLRRDGYTF
>-|TRBV6-1|17|-|TRBJ1-2
TGTGCCAGCAGTGAAGCTTCAGACAGGCCCGTGATATGGGGCTACACCTTC
CASSEASDRPVIWGYTF
>once|TRBV27|14|-|TRBJ2-1
TGTGCCAGCGCCCCTTGGGCCGATTACAATGAGCAGTTCTTC
CASAPWADYNEQFF
>-|TRBV13|15|-|TRBJ1-1
TGTGCCAGCAGCTTAGCGCCGGGGTTGAACACTGAAGCTTTCTTT
CASSLAPGLNTEAFF
>-|TRBV19|16|TRBD2|TRBJ2-1
TGTGCCAGTAGTATAGTCGGGGGGGCCCCCTACAATGAGCAGTTCTTC
CASSIVGGAPYNEQFF
>-|TRBV18|14|TRBD1|TRBJ2-7
TGTGCCAGCTCACCACGCCAGGGGGCCTACGAGCAGTACTTC
CASSPRQGAYEQYF
>once|TRBV2|15|-|TRBJ2-5
TGTGCCAGCAGTGTTAGGGACATGGGGCGGGAGACCCAGTACTTC
CASSVRDMGRETQYF
>-|TRBV7-3|13|-|TRBJ2-3
TGTGCCAGCAGCTTACTCAGCACAGATACGCAGTATTTT
CASSLLSTDTQYF
>-|TRBV19|13|-|TRBJ2-7
TGTGCCAGTAGTATAGGGGGCTTCTACGAGCAGTACTTC
CASSIGGFYEQYF
>-|TRBV6-5|14|TRBD1|TRBJ1-1
TGTGCCAGCAGTCCGGGACAGATGAACACTGAAGCTTTCTTT
CASSPGQMNTEAFF
>-|TRBV7-3|16|TRBD1|TRBJ1-2
TGTGCCAGCAGCCAGGGACAGGGCTTTACTAACTATGGCTACACCTTC
CASSQGQGFTNYGYTF
>few|TRBV5-1|14|TRBD1|TRBJ2-7
TGCGCCAGCAGCTTCGGGACAGGGGACTACGAGCAGTACTTC
CASSFGTGDYEQYF
>few|TRBV7-9|17|TRBD1|TRBJ1-1
TGTGCCAGCAGCTCCTATACCGGGACAGGGATGAACACTGAAGCTTTCTTT
CASSSYTGTGMNTEAFF
>few|TRBV27|14|TRBD2|TRBJ2-2
TGTGCCAGTTCGAGGAGCGGGGGAATCGGGGAGCTGTTTTTT
CASSRSGGIGELFF
>once|TRBV18|15|TRBD1|TRBJ2-2
TGTGCCAGCTCACTCGGGACAGGGTCGGCCGGGGAGCTGTTTTTT
CASSLGTGSAGELFF
>once|TRBV27|14|-|TRBJ1-4
TGTGCCAGCAGTTTAGGGGGGGAACCGGAAAAACTGTTTTTT
CASSLGGEPEKLFF
>-|TRBV7-3|15|TRBD1|TRBJ2-1
TGTGCCAGCAGCCACAGGGGGCGTGGGAAGGATGAGCAGTTCTTC
CASSHRGRGKDEQFF
>-|TRBV28|14|TRBD1|TRBJ2-1
TGTGCCAGCAGGGGGGACAGGAGCTACAATGAGCAGTTCTTC
CASRGDRSYNEQFF
>few|TRBV5-1|16|-|TRBJ2-7
TGCGCCAGCAGCTTGGAACAGGGATTCGGGTTCTACGAGCAGTACTTC
CASSLEQGFGFYEQYF
>-|TRBV19|19|TRBD2|TRBJ2-3
TGTGCCAGTAGCTCCGGACTAGCGGGGGGTACTTTGAGCACAGATACGCAGTATTTT
CASSSGLAGGTLSTDTQYF
>-|TRBV9|14|-|TRBJ2-7
TGTGCCAGCAGCGTAGGGGCCAACAACTACGAGCAGTACTTC
CASSVGANNYEQYF
>-|TRBV4-1|15|TRBD1|TRBJ1-4
TGCGCCAGCAGCTTTCGACAGGGGGCTCTCGAAAAACTGTTTTTT
CASSFRQGALEKLFF
>few|TRBV5-6|13|-|TRBJ2-7
TGTGCCAGCAGCGCGGGACTGTCCTACGAGCAGTACTTC
CASSAGLSYEQYF
>once|TRBV9|17|-|TRBJ1-4
TGTGCCAGCAGCGTAAATGAAGATTCGGCAACTAATGAAAAACTGTTTTTT
CASSVNEDSATNEKLFF
>-|TRBV7-8|14|-|TRBJ2-5
TGTGCCAGCAGCTTAGCTTTGGCCCAAGAGACCCAGTACTTC
CASSLALAQETQYF
>-|TRBV7-3|15|TRBD2|TRBJ2-7
TGTGCCAGCAGCCCTTTTGCTAGCGGTACCTACGAGCAGTACTTC
CASSPFASGTYEQYF
>-|TRBV2|14|TRBD1|TRBJ2-1
TGTGCCAGCAGCGTGACAGGGTCTTACAATGAGCAGTTCTTC
CASSVTGSYNEQFF
>few|TRBV15|15|TRBD1|TRBJ1-2
TGTGCCACCAGCAGAGCCGACAGGGCTGGCTATGGCTACACCTTC
CATSRADRAGYGYTF
>-|TRBV1|16|-|TRBJ2-7
TGCACCAGCAGCCAAGATCTAGCGGGGGGACCCTACGAGCAGTACTTC
CTSSQDLAGGPYEQYF
>-|TRBV7-9|15|-|TRBJ2-7
TGTGCCAGCAGCTTGAAGCCAGGGGAGTCCTACGAGCAGTACTTC
CASSLKPGESYEQYF
>-|TRBV7-8|14|-|TRBJ2-5
TGTGCCAGCAGCTTAGCGCCTAGGCCGGAGACCCAGTACTTC
CASSLAPRPETQYF
>-|TRBV5-4|16|-|TRBJ1-5
TGTGCCAGCAGCGTCACAGGGTTGGGGGTTAATCAGCCCCAGCATTTT
CASSVTGLGVNQPQHF
>-|TRBV7-8|17|-|TRBJ2-1
TGTGCCAGCAGCTTATCTGGGCGGGGTTCCTTTTACAATGAGCAGTTCTTC
CASSLSGRGSFYNEQFF
>once|TRBV27|12|-|TRBJ2-1
TGTGCCAGCAGTTTACGGGACAATGAGCAGTTCTTC
CASSLRDNEQFF
>-|TRBV19|18|-|TRBJ1-2
TGTGCCAGTAGTATTACCCATTTTACAGGCGAACCTAACTATGGCTACACCTTC
CASSITHFTGEPNYGYTF
>-|TRBV6-5|14|-|TRBJ2-6
TGTGCCAGCAGTTACTCTGAGGGGGCCAACGTCCTGACTTTC
CASSYSEGANVLTF
>-|TRBV15|17|TRBD2|TRBJ2-6
TGTGCCACCAGCAGAGGGGGGGGGAGCTCTGGGGCCAACGTCCTGACTTTC
CATSRGGGSSGANVLTF
>-|TRBV11-2|14|TRBD1|TRBJ2-7
TGTGCCAGCAGCTTAGATAGGACAGGGTTGGAGCAGTACTTC
CASSLDRTGLEQYF
>-|TRBV28|13|TRBD1|TRBJ1-2
TGTGCCAGCACTCTACAGGGGCTCTATGGCTACACCTTC
CASTLQGLYGYTF
>once|TRBV6-6|16|-|TRBJ2-7
TGTGCCAGCAGTTACCCTTACACCCACCCCAGTCACGAGCAGTACTTC
CASSYPYTHPSHEQYF
>-|TRBV6-1|14|TRBD1|TRBJ2-7
TGTGCCAGCAAACGGACAGGGGAAGCCTACGAGCAGTACTTC
CASKRTGEAYEQYF
>-|TRBV11-2|18|TRBD1|TRBJ2-6
TGTGCCAGCAGCAGCATCGGGACAGGGGGACCTGGGGCCAACGTCCTGACTTTC
CASSSIGTGGPGANVLTF
>-|TRBV19|16|TRBD1|TRBJ1-5
TGTGCCAGTAGTCGCACAGGGGACAGGGCCAATCAGCCCCAGCATTTT
CASSRTGDRANQPQHF
>-|TRBV7-3|14|TRBD2|TRBJ2-1
TGTGCCAGCAGCTCCAGCGGGGAGGACAATGAGCAGTTCTTC
CASSSSGEDNEQFF